One sample yielded the 30 T cell receptor beta chains listed below, sequenced in a study of T cell repertoires in cytomegalovirus infection. TCRdb reanalysed the reads using MiXCR and keeps one entry per CDR3 protein. The profile covers fewer than 550,000 distinct CDR3 sequences, with about 30% appearing a single time and about 12% taken by the ten largest. The sample was PBMCs. The receptors originated from a human donor in good health (CMV status not recorded). Some clones in this sample may be carry-over from other donors' samples.

The V call is TRBV5-4, the J call TRBJ2-3, with D possibly TRBD1 on 6 matching bases. Germline V lookup: CDR1 SGHNT, CDR2 YYREEE (reference sequence). The CDR3 runs to 16 residues. V lost 4 bases and J 4 bases, leaving 19 bases between the germline ends. In nucleotides, the CDR3 is TGTGCCAGCAGCACCCTACAGGGTTCCTCTCCAGATACGCAGTATTTT. Amino acid sequence: CASSTLQGSSPDTQYF.

The rearrangement links TRBV28 to TRBJ2-7; tentatively, D is TRBD2 (6 bases). Trimming removed 5 bases at V and 0 bases at J, with 14 bases between. Germline CDR1 is MDHEN and CDR2 is SYDVKM. The CDR3 is made up of 15 amino acids. DNA of the CDR3: TGTGCCAGCAGTAAAGCGGGCCCCAGCTCCTACGAGCAGTACGTC. This codes for CASSKAGPSSYEQYV.

The table lists this clonotype with many counts. V gene TRBV7-2 combines with J gene TRBJ2-1, with TRBD2 matching over 15 bases. The CDR3 length is 16 residues. Per germline, CDR1 SGHTA and CDR2 FQGNSA. V was clipped by 1 base and J by 7 bases; unmatched bases: 2. CDR3 sequence reads: CASSLGGTSGGNEQFF. CDR3 sequence (DNA): TGTGCCAGCAGCTTAGGCGGGACTAGCGGGGGGAATGAGCAGTTCTTC.

The genes are TRBV11-2 and TRBJ2-3; 7 positions match TRBD2. From germline, CDR1 is SGHAT and CDR2 FQNNGV. The CDR3 has 16 residues. The trim removed 6 bases at V and 0 bases at J, leaving 9 bases unmatched. Here the CDR3 reads CASSPTGRGSTDTQYF. The DNA of the CDR3 is TGTGCCAGCAGTCCAACCGGGCGGGGGAGCACAGATACGCAGTATTTT.

This clonotype was counted between two and nine times. The rearrangement links TRBV15 to TRBJ2-2; D gene unclear. This CDR3 spans 13 amino acids. With 7 bases removed from V and 5 bases from J, the gap between germline ends came to 11 bases. Germline CDR1 is LNHNV and CDR2 is YYDKDF (reference sequence). This chain's CDR3 is CATKVGSTGELFF. The CDR3 region has the DNA TGTGCCACCAAGGTCGGGTCAACCGGGGAGCTGTTTTTT.

This clonotype appeared a few times. The chain links TRBV20-1 to TRBJ2-1; 14 bases agree with TRBD2. This CDR3 comprises 12 residues. The germline gives CDR1 DFQATT, CDR2 SNEGSKA (reference sequence). V shed 6 bases and J 11 bases; nucleotides not matched to a gene: 3. The CDR3 spells CSAGTSGSKQFF. The CDR3 DNA follows: TGCAGTGCCGGGACTAGCGGGAGTAAGCAGTTCTTC.

This clonotype was seen just once. This chain uses TRBV6-2 or TRBV6-3 with TRBJ2-1; 11 positions agree with TRBD2. Losses at the gene ends were 5 bases for V and 15 bases for J; bases not matched to a gene: 12. Germline CDR1 reads MNHEY; CDR2 reads SVGEGT. The CDR3 extends over 14 amino acids. This chain's CDR3 is CASSRVPSGGIGFF. The CDR3 region has the DNA TGTGCCAGCAGTCGCGTTCCTAGCGGGGGGATCGGGTTCTTC.

The CDR3 loop reads CASSSDRGLDYGYTF. In DNA, the CDR3 is TGTGCCAGCAGCTCTGACAGGGGGCTCGACTATGGCTACACCTTC. V usage is TRBV27 and J usage is TRBJ1-2; 10 bases align to TRBD1. The CDR3 consists of 15 residues. V lost 6 bases and J lost 3; bases outside the gene matches: 7. The germline V gene has CDR1 MNHEY and CDR2 SMNVEV (reference sequence).

In this sample, this clonotype turned up many times. The chain combines TRBV7-2 with TRBJ2-5; 7 nucleotides line up with TRBD2. The CDR3 is made up of 14 amino acids. Germline V CDR1 and CDR2: SGHTA, FQGNSA. V gave up 5 bases and J gave up 4 bases; unmatched junction bases: 7. The chain's CDR3 is CASSKRLAGETQYF. The CDR3 DNA follows: TGTGCCAGCAGCAAAAGACTAGCCGGAGAGACCCAGTACTTC.

There are many counts of this clonotype. J is TRBJ2-5 and V is TRBV6-2 or TRBV6-3, with D uncertain. This CDR3 comprises 14 residues. V lost 3 bases and J lost 2, with 10 bases in between. CDR1 and CDR2 from the germline V gene are MNHEY and SVGEGT. The CDR3 sequence: CASSYKRKQETQYF. Here the CDR3 DNA reads TGTGCCAGCAGTTATAAACGGAAGCAAGAGACCCAGTACTTC.

The V gene is TRBV6-5, the J gene TRBJ2-3, with 7 bases matching TRBD2. The CDR3 length is 16 residues. In germline, CDR1 is MNHEY, CDR2 SVGAGI. V dropped 6 bases and J dropped 7; count of bases not matched to a gene: 16. CDR3 amino acids: CASSQGTNPFSYTQYF. The CDR3 coding sequence is TGTGCCAGCAGCCAAGGGACTAATCCTTTTTCATATACGCAGTATTTT.

This clonotype has only a few counts. The J gene is TRBJ2-3, the V gene TRBV29-1, with 11 nucleotides matching TRBD2. Germline CDR1 and CDR2: SQVTM and ANQGSEA. Trimming removed 4 bases from V and 4 bases from J; junction bases left unmatched: 7. This CDR3 has 15 residues. The CDR3 DNA reads as TGCAGCGTTGCATCACTAGCGGGAGTCGCAGATACGCAGTATTTT. Translation gives CSVASLAGVADTQYF.

This clonotype turned up a few times. The CDR3 sequence: CASSQERREKGEKLFF. The CDR3 coding sequence is TGCGCCAGCAGCCAAGAGAGAAGGGAGAAGGGTGAAAAACTGTTTTTT. The chain recombines TRBV4-1 with TRBJ1-4, with unresolved D. The germline V gene has CDR1 MGHRA and CDR2 YSYEKL. V lost 0 bases, J lost 7 bases, and 15 bases lay in between. The CDR3 extends over 16 amino acids.

This sequence joins TRBV24-1 and TRBJ2-1; 9 bases map to TRBD1. From germline, CDR1 is KGHDR and CDR2 SFDVKD. V shed 0 bases, J shed 8 bases, and the junction held 10 bases outside the gene matches. The CDR3 totals 17 residues. CDR3 amino acids: CATSDLVRGTGRDEQFF. CDR3 DNA sequence: TGTGCCACCAGTGATTTGGTGAGGGGGACAGGGAGGGATGAGCAGTTCTTC.

This chain links TRBV9 with TRBJ2-2, with D tentatively TRBD1 or TRBD2 (6 bases each). The CDR3 runs to 14 residues. Trimming removed 5 bases from V and 9 bases from J, with 17 bases in between. The V gene's germline CDR1 is SGDLS and CDR2 YYNGEE. The chain's CDR3 is CASSGGTSNRELFF. The CDR3 DNA is TGTGCCAGCAGTGGCGGGACAAGTAACCGGGAGCTGTTTTTT.

The chain combines TRBV12-3 or TRBV12-4 with TRBJ1-5; D might be TRBD1 (5 bases). Trimming removed 3 bases at V and 7 bases at J, with 10 bases between. The CDR3 sequence is 13 residues long. The CDR3 sequence is CASSFGGGQPQHF. The CDR3 DNA is TGTGCCAGCAGTTTCGGGGGGGGGCAGCCCCAGCATTTT.

This clonotype was observed many times. The V and J genes are TRBV7-2 and TRBJ2-2, with a tentative D call TRBD1 (6 bases). This CDR3 region has 18 residues. Germline V gene lookup returns CDR1 SGHTA and CDR2 FQGNSA. Trimming took 1 base from V and 0 from J, leaving 15 bases between them. CDR3 residues: CASSLDFQGHPNTGELFF. CDR3 in DNA: TGTGCCAGCAGCTTAGACTTTCAGGGACACCCGAACACCGGGGAGCTGTTTTTT.

CDR3 region: CSAPTAGNTIYF. The CDR3 DNA reads as TGCAGTGCCCCGACTGCTGGAAACACCATATATTTT. This chain uses TRBV20-1 with TRBJ1-3; D is uncertain. Germline V CDR1 and CDR2: DFQATT, SNEGSKA (reference sequence). Trimming cost V 6 bases and J 2 bases, with 8 bases left between them. The CDR3 loop spans 12 amino acids.

This clonotype has only a few counts. V is TRBV7-3 and J is TRBJ2-3, with 11 bases matching TRBD2. Germline CDR1 and CDR2: SGHTA and FQGTGA. Trimming at V came to 4 bases and at J to 0 bases, leaving 6 bases not matched to a gene. The CDR3 is made up of 17 amino acids. The CDR3 region is CASSSQGLAASTDTQYF. For the CDR3, the DNA is TGTGCCAGCAGCTCTCAGGGACTAGCGGCTAGCACAGATACGCAGTATTTT.

The chain uses TRBV28 and TRBJ2-7; TRBD2 agrees at 7 bases. The V and J ends lost 3 bases and 4 bases, in that order; junction bases with no gene match: 18. Germline V gene sequence: CDR1 MDHEN, CDR2 SYDVKM. The CDR3 sequence is 18 residues long. The CDR3 DNA is TGTGCCAGCAGTTTTTCCAACGAGTTCGGGCGGGAGCCTTACGAGCAGTACTTC. It specifies CASSFSNEFGREPYEQYF.

This clonotype has more than one count but fewer than ten. The chain recombines TRBV27 with TRBJ2-1; the match to TRBD1 covers 7 bases. The CDR3 loop spans 14 amino acids. The germline V gene has CDR1 MNHEY and CDR2 SMNVEV (reference sequence). V shed 2 bases and J 7 bases; nucleotides not matched to a gene: 5. The CDR3 nucleotides read TGTGCCAGCAGTTTACGGGCAGGGGGAAATGAGCAGTTCTTC. Translation: CASSLRAGGNEQFF.

The chain joins TRBV7-8 to TRBJ2-4; D gene ambiguous. The CDR3 sequence is 13 residues long. From germline, CDR1 is SGHVS and CDR2 FQNEAQ. Trimming left V 1 base short and J 5 bases short, with 6 bases between. CDR3 nucleotides: TGTGCCAGCAGCTTAGAAGGAGAAAACATTCAGTACTTC. Protein product: CASSLEGENIQYF.

This clonotype was detected ten times or more. DNA for the CDR3: TGTGCCAGCACCCCCAGGGGAGGGACCGGGGAGCTGTTTTTT. This encodes CASTPRGGTGELFF. The chain uses TRBV7-2 and TRBJ2-2, with a weak D call TRBD2 (7 bases). V was clipped by 7 bases and J by 5 bases, with 14 bases between them. Germline V gene lookup returns CDR1 SGHTA and CDR2 FQGNSA. This CDR3 contains 14 residues.

This clonotype was counted once. J is TRBJ2-1 and V is TRBV4-1; TRBD2 aligns across 10 bases. Germline V CDR1 and CDR2: MGHRA, YSYEKL. V gave up 0 bases and J gave up 3 bases; unmatched junction bases: 5. This CDR3 comprises 17 residues. The CDR3 spells CASSQEPSGSIYNEQFF. For the CDR3, the DNA is TGCGCCAGCAGCCAAGAACCTAGCGGGAGCATCTACAATGAGCAGTTCTTC.

This clonotype occurred many times. The V and J genes are TRBV7-2 and TRBJ2-5; D might be TRBD2 (6 bases). CDR3 length: 14 amino acids. Trimming pared 0 bases from V and 3 bases from J, leaving 8 bases between. Germline CDR1 is SGHTA and CDR2 is FQGNSA. This CDR3 is CASSLAAGKETQYF. The CDR3 coding sequence is TGTGCCAGCAGCTTAGCGGCGGGAAAAGAGACCCAGTACTTC.

This clonotype was counted between two and nine times. The J gene is TRBJ1-2, the V gene TRBV7-8; maybe TRBD1 (6 bases). This CDR3 has 14 amino acids. The ends were cut back, 5 bases at V and 7 bases at J, with 17 bases in the middle. Germline V gene sequence: CDR1 SGHVS, CDR2 FQNEAQ. The CDR3 DNA sequence: TGTGCCAGCAGCCCAACCAGGGGCACGGTTGGCTACACCTTC. Its protein product is CASSPTRGTVGYTF.

The chain joins TRBV19 to TRBJ1-6, with D possibly being TRBD1 (5 bases). The V and J ends lost 3 bases and 5 bases respectively, with 20 bases between them. CDR1 is LNHDA and CDR2 is SQIVND in the germline V gene (reference sequence). This CDR3 region has 18 residues. CDR3 in DNA: TGTGCCAGTAGTATTAGGAGGGGCCGAGGGATTGATAATTCACCCCTCCACTTT. It encodes CASSIRRGRGIDNSPLHF. The full variable domain, rest sourced from reference TRBV19 and TRBJ1-6, is DGGITQSPKYLFRKEGQNVTLSCEQNLNHDAMYWYRQDPGQGLRLIYYSQIVNDFQKGDIAEGYSVSREKKESFPLTVTSAQKNPTAFYLCASSIRRGRGIDNSPLHFGNGTRLTVT.

The gene calls are TRBV7-6 and TRBJ2-3; D possibly uses TRBD1 or TRBD2 (5 bases each). Trimming removed 6 bases from V and 4 bases from J, with 11 bases in between. This CDR3 contains 13 residues. Germline V gene data show CDR1 as SGHVS and CDR2 as FNYEAQ. CDR3 nucleotides: TGTGCCAGCAGTTATCCGGGGCCAGATACGCAGTATTTT. Encoded protein: CASSYPGPDTQYF.

This clonotype was observed a handful of times. V and J are TRBV29-1 and TRBJ1-2, with 10 bases lining up with TRBD1. The CDR3 runs to 13 residues. V lost 2 bases, J lost 6 bases, and 3 bases stayed unmatched. Germline V CDR1 and CDR2: SQVTM, ANQGSEA. CDR3 sequence (DNA): TGCAGCGTTGAACCGGGACAGGGGAATGGCTACACCTTC. Translation: CSVEPGQGNGYTF. Full variable domain (remainder filled in from reference TRBV29-1 and TRBJ1-2): SAVISQKPSRDICQRGTSLTIQCQVDSQVTMMFWYRQQPGQSLTLIATANQGSEATYESGFVIDKFPISRPNLTFSTLTVSNMSPEDSSIYLCSVEPGQGNGYTFGSGTRLTVV.

The chain is built from TRBV29-1 and TRBJ2-1; D might be TRBD1 (6 bases). Per the germline V gene, CDR1 is SQVTM and CDR2 is ANQGSEA. The CDR3 covers 13 residues. V lost 6 bases and J lost 7, with 16 bases in between. CDR3 DNA sequence: TGCAGCGTGGGACATCCGAGGGGGAATGAGCAGTTCTTC. It yields the protein CSVGHPRGNEQFF.